The T cell receptor (beta chain) described here comes from a study of OX40 agonist ivuxolimab in advanced cancers. The assay was immunoSEQ multiplex PCR, and TCRdb's table has in-frame clones only and misses some. The sample has some 86,000 clones, about 86% seen once. This clone was seen just once. V lost 3 bases and J lost 6, with 11 bases in between. CDR1 and CDR2 (germline): MNHEY, SMNVEV (reference sequence). This CDR3 is built from 14 residues. The chain employs TRBV27 and TRBJ2-2, with D perhaps TRBD1 (6 bases). This sequence was found in an adult with an advanced solid tumor such as melanoma, head and neck, liver or kidney cancer. This specimen consisted of CD4+ or CD8+ T cells sorted from blood, obtained in a trial of the OX40 agonist ivuxolimab. The CDR3 bases are TGTGCCAGCAGTTTTAACAGGGCGTCCGGGGAGCTGTTTTTT. Amino acid sequence: CASSFNRASGELFF.